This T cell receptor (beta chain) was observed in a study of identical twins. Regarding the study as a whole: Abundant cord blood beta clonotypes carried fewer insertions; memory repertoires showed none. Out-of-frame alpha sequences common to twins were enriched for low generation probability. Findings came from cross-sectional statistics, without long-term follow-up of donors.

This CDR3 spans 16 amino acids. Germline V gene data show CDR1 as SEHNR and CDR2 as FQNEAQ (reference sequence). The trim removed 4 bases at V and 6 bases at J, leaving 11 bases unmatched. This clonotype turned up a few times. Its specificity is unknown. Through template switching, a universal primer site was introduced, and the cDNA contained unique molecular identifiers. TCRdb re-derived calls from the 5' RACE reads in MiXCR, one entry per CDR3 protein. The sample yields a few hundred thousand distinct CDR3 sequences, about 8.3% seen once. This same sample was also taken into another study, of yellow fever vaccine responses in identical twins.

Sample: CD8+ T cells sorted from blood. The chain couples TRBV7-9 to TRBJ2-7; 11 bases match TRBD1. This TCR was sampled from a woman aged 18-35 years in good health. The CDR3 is CASSSSAGTGGFEQYF. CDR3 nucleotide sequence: TGTGCCAGCAGCTCCTCGGCCGGGACAGGGGGATTCGAGCAGTACTTC. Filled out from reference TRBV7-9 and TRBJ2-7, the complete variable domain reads DTGVSQNPRHKITKRGQNVTFRCDPISEHNRLYWYRQTLGQGPEFLTYFQNEAQLEKSRLLSDRFSAERPKGSFSTLEIQRTEQGDSAMYLCASSSSAGTGGFEQYFGPGTRLTVT.